A selection of T cell receptor beta chains follows, all from one sample in a study of shared clonotypes between healthy human individuals. Sequencing used immunoSEQ multiplex PCR; TCRdb keeps in-frame clones, though not all of them. This table holds roughly 1 million clones, 75% to 80% found once. The sample comprised memory CD4+ T cells from PBMCs. The receptors come from a young man in good health. Some clones in this sample may be carry-over from other donors' samples. Both conserved end residues are part of each CDR3. D genes are given only for firm matches. Size is omitted from some rows. Given values are once, few, many or a class for expanded clones.

clone size	J gene	CDR3 length	V gene	D gene	CDR3 DNA	CDR3 protein
few	TRBJ2-7	13	TRBV7-9	NA	TGTGCCAGCAGCCCCTCAGGAACCTACGAGCAGTACTTC	CASSPSGTYEQYF
NA	TRBJ2-4	16	TRBV27	NA	TGTGCCAGCGGGGATTACGCAGACCTAGCCAAAAACATTCAGTACTTC	CASGDYADLAKNIQYF
NA	TRBJ2-6	20	TRBV5-1	TRBD1	TGCGCCAGCAGCACAACCCGACAGGGGGCGCGAGGCTCTGGGGCCAACGTCCTGACTTTC	CASSTTRQGARGSGANVLTF
few	TRBJ2-3	18	TRBV27	TRBD2	TGTGCCAGCAGCCCCACCCCGACTAGCGGGAGTATTGCAGATACGCAGTATTTT	CASSPTPTSGSIADTQYF
NA	TRBJ2-7	14	TRBV2	NA	TGTGCCAGCACGTACTCGCGGGGACACTACGAGCAGTACTTC	CASTYSRGHYEQYF
NA	TRBJ1-3	16	TRBV2	NA	TGTGCCAGCAGCCTCGCAGGGAGGTTCGCTGGAAACACCATATATTTT	CASSLAGRFAGNTIYF
NA	TRBJ2-5	15	TRBV28	NA	TGTGCCAGCAGTACAACACGGGGGCTACAAGAGACCCAGTACTTC	CASSTTRGLQETQYF
NA	TRBJ1-5	13	TRBV28	NA	TGTGCCAGCAGATCCCTTTCTGGTCAGCCCCAGCATTTT	CASRSLSGQPQHF
few	TRBJ1-1	13	TRBV10-3	TRBD1	TGTGCCACCCGGGACAGAACTAACACTGAAGCTTTCTTT	CATRDRTNTEAFF
NA	TRBJ2-7	14	TRBV7-2	TRBD2	TGTGCCAGCAGCTCCGCCCGGGGGGGCTACGAGCAGTACTTC	CASSSARGGYEQYF
NA	TRBJ2-7	16	TRBV19	TRBD2	TGTGCCAGTAGTATGACGTTGGTGGGGGGGATCCGCGAGCAGTACTTC	CASSMTLVGGIREQYF
NA	TRBJ2-3	16	TRBV19	TRBD2	TGTGCCAGTAGTTCTCCCGGGACTAGCGGGCGAGATACGCAGTATTTT	CASSSPGTSGRDTQYF
once	TRBJ1-1	16	TRBV7-6	NA	TGTGCCAGCAGCCCGGGAGCAATGGGGGGGGCCACTGAAGCTTTCTTT	CASSPGAMGGATEAFF
NA	TRBJ1-2	14	TRBV7-9	NA	TGTGCCAGCAGCTTACCGGGCAGCACCTATGGCTACACCTTC	CASSLPGSTYGYTF
many	TRBJ1-5	13	TRBV6-6	NA	TGTGCCAGCAGTTACTCAACCAATCAGCCCCAGCATTTT	CASSYSTNQPQHF
NA	TRBJ2-5	15	TRBV5-4	TRBD1	TGTGCCAGCAGCTGGAAGGGACAGCTCCAAGAGACCCAGTACTTC	CASSWKGQLQETQYF
NA	TRBJ2-5	12	TRBV7-3	NA	TGTGCCAGCAGCCCGCAGGGGGGGACCCAGTACTTC	CASSPQGGTQYF
NA	TRBJ1-1	15	TRBV5-1	TRBD1	TGCGCCAGCTGGACAGGACCGATGATGAACACTGAAGCTTTCTTT	CASWTGPMMNTEAFF
NA	TRBJ1-2	14	TRBV5-6	TRBD1	TGTGCCAGCAGCTCAACCGGGACAGGGTTTGGCTACACCTTC	CASSSTGTGFGYTF
NA	TRBJ2-2	19	TRBV4-3	NA	TGCGCCAGCAGCCCCCTTACAGGGTCCCCAGACCCATCCACCGGGGAGCTGTTTTTT	CASSPLTGSPDPSTGELFF
few	TRBJ2-1	16	TRBV29-1	TRBD2	TGCAGCGTTGGACCACTAGCGGCCCTTCTAACAAATGAGCAGTTCTTC	CSVGPLAALLTNEQFF
NA	TRBJ1-2	13	TRBV10-2	NA	TGCGCCAGCAGTGATTTGGGGGAGTTCGGCTACACCTTC	CASSDLGEFGYTF
NA	TRBJ2-1	13	TRBV30	NA	TGTGCCTGGTCGGGTCTGTCGGGCGATGAGCAGTTCTTC	CAWSGLSGDEQFF
NA	TRBJ2-5	14	TRBV2	NA	TGTGCCAGCAGCCTACAGGGCTCCATTGTCGTGCCGTACTTC	CASSLQGSIVVPYF
NA	TRBJ2-3	13	TRBV5-1	NA	TGCGCCAGCAGCTTGGCCGCGGCAGATACGCAGTATTTT	CASSLAAADTQYF
NA	TRBJ2-3	12	TRBV2	NA	TGTGCCAGCAGTGTAGGGCCTAACCCCCAGTATTTT	CASSVGPNPQYF
NA	TRBJ2-3	16	TRBV7-9	NA	TGTGCCAGCAGTTTTAGTGGCGCTAGCTTCACAGATACGCAGTATTTT	CASSFSGASFTDTQYF
NA	TRBJ2-7	14	TRBV2	TRBD1	TGTGCCAGCATGGGGGGACAGGGGGCCTACGAGCAGTACTTC	CASMGGQGAYEQYF
NA	TRBJ1-1	15	TRBV5-1	NA	TGCGCCAGCAGCTTGGGCGGCAGCATGAACACTGAAGCTTTCTTT	CASSLGGSMNTEAFF
NA	TRBJ2-3	15	TRBV5-1	NA	TGCGCCAGCAGCGCCACCTTTAGCGGAACAGATACGCAGTATTTT	CASSATFSGTDTQYF
NA	TRBJ2-7	16	TRBV29-1	TRBD2	TGCAGCGTTGAAGATCGGAGTGGCGGGAGTCTCTACGAGCAGTACTTC	CSVEDRSGGSLYEQYF
NA	TRBJ2-7	15	TRBV27	TRBD2	TGTGCCAGCATGAAAGGGACTAGCGGATCCTACGAGCAGTACTTC	CASMKGTSGSYEQYF
NA	TRBJ2-7	19	TRBV28	NA	TGTGCCAAGATAGGGGGAGTCGTCATCAACGGGTGGAAAAACTACGAGCAGTACTTC	CAKIGGVVINGWKNYEQYF
NA	TRBJ2-7	16	TRBV7-6	NA	TGTGCCAGCAGCCCCGAGTCGGGACTTACCGTCTACGAGCAGTACTTC	CASSPESGLTVYEQYF
NA	TRBJ2-1	15	TRBV27	TRBD1	TGTGCCAGCGGTTACCGACAGGGACCCTACAATGAGCAGTTCTTC	CASGYRQGPYNEQFF
NA	TRBJ2-3	16	TRBV4-1	NA	TGCGCCAGCAGCTCAGAGGGGGGGGCGCGGACAGATACGCAGTATTTT	CASSSEGGARTDTQYF
NA	TRBJ2-3	12	TRBV6-5	NA	TGTGCCAGCATGAGAGATCCAGATACGCAGTATTTT	CASMRDPDTQYF
NA	TRBJ2-3	12	TRBV29-1	NA	TGCAGCGTTGTAGGGCCGGCAGATACGCAGTATTTT	CSVVGPADTQYF
NA	TRBJ1-1	12	TRBV30	NA	TGTGCCTGGAGTCTCGGGGGTGCTGAAGCTTTCTTT	CAWSLGGAEAFF
once	TRBJ2-1	13	TRBV28	NA	TGTGCCAGCATGGGTGGAGGGATGTATGAGCAGTTCTTC	CASMGGGMYEQFF
NA	TRBJ1-1	13	TRBV28	NA	TGTGCCAGCAGTTTATGGGGGCAGGGTGAAGCTTTCTTT	CASSLWGQGEAFF
NA	TRBJ2-2	18	TRBV7-9	TRBD2	TGTGCCAGCAGCCCCAGGACTAGCGGGGGCTCGAACACCGGGGAGCTGTTTTTT	CASSPRTSGGSNTGELFF